One and the same sample provided the 10 T cell receptor beta chains below, sequenced in a study of Graves' ophthalmopathy and Graves' hyperthyroidism. Scientists amplified the TCR beta CDR3 regions from RNA transcripts. In the first round, RT-PCR was carried out with HTBI primers, and a multiplex PCR formed the second round. TCRdb recomputed calls from the multiplex PCR reads with MiXCR, one row per CDR3 protein. The sample lists under 350,000 distinct CDR3 sequences, roughly 15% occurring once. Sequencing was carried out using peripheral blood. The origin of the receptors is an adult man with Graves' ophthalmopathy.

This clonotype was counted many times. This sequence joins TRBV29-1 and TRBJ1-2; 11 positions match TRBD1. CDR1 and CDR2 from the germline V gene are SQVTM and ANQGSEA. With V trimmed by 3 bases and J by 4 bases, 4 bases remained unmatched. The CDR3 consists of 14 residues. CDR3 bases: TGCAGCGTTGATGGGGGACAGGGGGGCTATGGCTACACCTTC. Amino acids: CSVDGGQGGYGYTF.

This clonotype showed up many times. This rearrangement joins TRBV9 to TRBJ2-5, with 7 bases fitting TRBD2. The V gene's germline CDR1 is SGDLS and CDR2 YYNGEE. V dropped 0 bases and J dropped 1; count of bases not matched to a gene: 3. CDR3 size: 15 residues. The CDR3 DNA is TGTGCCAGCAGCGTAGGACTAGCCCTCCAAGAGACCCAGTACTTC. This gives the protein CASSVGLALQETQYF.

The J gene is TRBJ2-7, the V gene TRBV7-2; D could derive from TRBD1 or TRBD2 (5 bases each). Germline CDR1 SGHTA, CDR2 FQGNSA. The CDR3 runs to 15 residues. With 5 bases removed from V and 4 bases from J, the gap between germline ends came to 18 bases. In DNA, the CDR3 is TGTGCCAGCAGCCTCGGGGCGGGTGAATCATACGAGCAGTACTTC. Translating it yields CASSLGAGESYEQYF.

At least ten counts were recorded for this clonotype. The rearrangement joins TRBV11-1 to TRBJ1-2; D not certain. The CDR3 loop spans 13 amino acids. From germline, CDR1 is SGHAT and CDR2 FQDESV (reference sequence). Trimming pared 3 bases from V and 5 bases from J, leaving 10 bases between. CDR3 sequence reads: CASSFRTGYGYTF. CDR3 bases: TGTGCCAGCAGCTTCCGGACTGGGTATGGCTACACCTTC. The variable domain in full, with the rest retrieved from reference TRBV11-1 and TRBJ1-2, is EAEVAQSPRYKITEKSQAVAFWCDPISGHATLYWYRQILGQGPELLVQFQDESVVDDSQLPKDRFSAERLKGVDSTLKIQPAELGDSAMYLCASSFRTGYGYTFGSGTRLTVV.

This clonotype was seen many times. The chain carries TRBV7-8 and TRBJ2-7; possible D gene TRBD1, 5 bases. CDR1 and CDR2 from the germline V gene are SGHVS and FQNEAQ. Trimming removed 0 bases from V and 5 bases from J, with 17 bases in between. CDR3 length: 16 amino acids. This chain's CDR3 is CASSLAGRTSRDEQYF. Here the CDR3 DNA reads TGTGCCAGCAGCTTAGCCGGTCGGACAAGCCGGGACGAGCAGTACTTC. Full variable domain (missing parts from reference TRBV7-8 and TRBJ2-7): GAGVSQSPRYKVAKRGQDVALRCDPISGHVSLFWYQQALGQGPEFLTYFQNEAQLDKSGLPSDRFFAERPEGSVSTLKIQRTQQEDSAVYLCASSLAGRTSRDEQYFGPGTRLTVT.

The chain has TRBV30 and TRBJ1-1, with D possibly TRBD1 on 5 matching bases. The CDR3 sequence is 13 residues long. The germline CDR1 and CDR2 sequences are GTSNPN and SVGIG (reference sequence). Trimming shortened V by 0 bases and J by 7 bases, and 12 bases separated the two germline ends. CDR3 protein: CAWSVGGLGEAFF. DNA for the CDR3: TGTGCCTGGAGTGTTGGGGGATTGGGTGAAGCTTTCTTT.

This clonotype was recorded once. The chain combines TRBV12-5 with TRBJ1-1, with D uncertain. Trimming stripped 6 bases from V and 2 bases from J, with 13 bases between. CDR3 size: 14 residues. CDR1 and CDR2 from the germline V gene are LGHNT and FRNRAP. The CDR3 sequence is CASGTTTRNTEAFF. In DNA, the CDR3 is TGTGCTAGTGGCACAACGACAAGAAACACTGAAGCTTTCTTT.

This clonotype was picked up many times. This chain joins TRBV20-1 and TRBJ1-1; 7 bases agree with TRBD1. The CDR3 runs 13 residues. The J segment lost 3 bases and the V segment lost 3 bases, leaving 4 bases of the junction unmatched. Germline CDR1 is DFQATT and CDR2 is SNEGSKA (reference sequence). This CDR3 reads CSASPRGYTEAFF. CDR3 in DNA: TGCAGTGCTAGTCCCAGGGGGTACACTGAAGCTTTCTTT.

This clonotype was seen many times. A much larger clonotype is one base distant, so this may be a read error. The chain combines TRBV18 with TRBJ1-1; D not certain. From germline, CDR1 is KGHSH and CDR2 LQKENI. The CDR3 loop spans 14 amino acids. The CDR3 is CASSPPTMNTEASF. Here the CDR3 DNA reads TGTGCCAGCTCACCACCCACAATGAACACTGAAGCTTCCTTT.

This clonotype occurred many times. This rearrangement joins TRBV20-1 to TRBJ2-7; TRBD2 matches 13 bases. J gave up 6 bases and V 0 bases, and 8 bases lay outside the gene matches. There are 16 residues in the CDR3. Germline loops: CDR1 DFQATT, CDR2 SNEGSKA (reference sequence). The CDR3 region is CSARDPGTSGIREQYF. CDR3 nucleotides: TGCAGTGCTAGAGATCCCGGGACTAGCGGGATTCGCGAGCAGTACTTC.